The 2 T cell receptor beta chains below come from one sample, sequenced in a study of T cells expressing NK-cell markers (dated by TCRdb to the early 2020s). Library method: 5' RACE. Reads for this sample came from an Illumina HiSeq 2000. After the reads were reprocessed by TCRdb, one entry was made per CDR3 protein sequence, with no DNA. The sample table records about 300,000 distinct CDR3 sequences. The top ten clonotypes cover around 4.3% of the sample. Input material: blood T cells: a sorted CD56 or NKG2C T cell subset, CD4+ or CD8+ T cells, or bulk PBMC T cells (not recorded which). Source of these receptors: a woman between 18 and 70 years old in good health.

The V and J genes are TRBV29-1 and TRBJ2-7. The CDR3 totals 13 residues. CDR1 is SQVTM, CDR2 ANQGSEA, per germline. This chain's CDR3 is CSAWSQALDEQYF.

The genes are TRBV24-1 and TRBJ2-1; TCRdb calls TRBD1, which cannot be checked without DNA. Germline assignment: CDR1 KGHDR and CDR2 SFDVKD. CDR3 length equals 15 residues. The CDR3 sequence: CATSDGTGKGNEQFF.